This record covers a single TCR beta chain. Trimming took 2 bases from V and 7 from J, leaving 6 bases between them. The CDR3 consists of 13 residues. Germline V gene data show CDR1 as MNHEY and CDR2 as SMNVEV (reference sequence). Profiled with immunoSEQ multiplex PCR; TCRdb holds only in-frame clones, not every one. The table shows fewer than 300,000 clones, with 91% occurring only once. The data were obtained in a study of blood T cell repertoires in COVID-19. What was sequenced was peripheral blood. This receptor was obtained from a woman aged 25 to 39 with COVID-19, enrolled during active disease. The V and J genes are TRBV27 and TRBJ1-6, with D uncertain. Here the CDR3 reads CASSLEVNSPLHF. The CDR3 region has the DNA TGTGCCAGCAGTTTAGAGGTGAATTCACCCCTCCACTTT.